These 14 T cell receptor beta chains originate from one sample sequenced in a study of a mutant IDH1 vaccine in newly diagnosed glioma. Antigen specificity for these receptors is unknown. Regarding time point: week 5, during vaccination. The content of each vaccine dose was 300 ug of mutant IDH1 20-mer peptide, and topical imiquimod accompanied it. Libraries were prepared by immunoSEQ multiplex PCR; TCRdb keeps only in-frame clonotypes and omits some of them. The data contain tens of thousands of clones, about 84% of them singletons. This material consisted of PBMCs, taken from a glioma patient whose treatment included an IDH1 peptide vaccine. The receptors originated from a man in his forties with glioma.

The chain uses TRBV18 and TRBJ2-7; no firm D call. Germline V gives CDR1 KGHSH, CDR2 LQKENI. The CDR3 loop spans 13 amino acids. V was clipped by 4 bases and J by 3 bases, with 10 bases between them. The CDR3 DNA reads as TGTGCCAGCTCACTAGGGAACCACTACGAGCAGTACTTC. Its protein product is CASSLGNHYEQYF.

This chain links TRBV6-1 with TRBJ1-5, with 11 bases identical to TRBD1. The ends lost 11 bases at V and 6 bases at J; junction bases unmatched: 12. This CDR3 has 15 amino acids. CDR1 is MNHNS, CDR2 SASEGT, per germline. The CDR3 loop reads CAAKGGQGGSQPQHF. DNA for the CDR3: TGTGCCGCCAAGGGGGGACAGGGGGGAAGTCAGCCCCAGCATTTT.

In its sample, this clone was seen a few times. V and J are TRBV6-1 and TRBJ2-7; 7 bases line up with TRBD1. With 0 bases clipped from V and 2 bases from J, the junction kept 4 bases outside the gene matches. The CDR3 is made up of 15 amino acids. Germline values: CDR1 MNHNS, CDR2 SASEGT. The CDR3 here is CASSEAQGDAYEQYF. The DNA for the CDR3 is TGTGCCAGCAGTGAAGCGCAGGGGGATGCCTACGAGCAGTACTTC.

The chain joins TRBV7-9 to TRBJ2-7, with D unclear. CDR3 length: 13 residues. CDR1 is SEHNR and CDR2 is FQNEAQ in the germline V gene (reference sequence). The V and J ends lost 10 bases and 2 bases respectively, with 15 bases between them. CDR3 DNA sequence: TGTGCCACACAGACCGAATTCACCTACGAGCAGTACTTC. Protein: CATQTEFTYEQYF.

The chain's CDR3 is CASSLGANVLTF. Written as DNA, the CDR3 is TGCGCCAGCAGCTTGGGGGCCAACGTCCTGACTTTC. The chain joins TRBV4-1 to TRBJ2-6; D not certain. The length of the CDR3 is 12 residues. Trimming stripped 5 bases from V and 4 bases from J, with 3 bases between. CDR1 MGHRA and CDR2 YSYEKL come from the germline V gene.

The chain recombines TRBV18 with TRBJ1-4, with unresolved D. CDR1 and CDR2 from the germline V gene are KGHSH and LQKENI. V lost 5 bases to trimming and J lost 5 bases, with 9 bases between them. This CDR3 has 13 amino acids. CDR3 DNA sequence: TGTGCCAGCTCATCTTCCTGGAATGAAAAACTGTTTTTT. This translates into CASSSSWNEKLFF.

For the CDR3, the DNA is TGTGCCTGGAGTTTCCGGGGGACTAGCGGGGGCCTAACCTACGAGCAGTACTTC. Encoded protein: CAWSFRGTSGGLTYEQYF. The rearrangement links TRBV30 to TRBJ2-7; TRBD2 matches 14 bases. In germline, CDR1 is GTSNPN, CDR2 SVGIG (reference sequence). The CDR3 spans 18 residues. V was clipped by 2 bases and J by 2 bases; unmatched bases: 11.

V is TRBV18 and J is TRBJ2-5; TRBD1 might be the D (6 bases). This CDR3 is 15 amino acids long. Germline-derived CDR1 and CDR2 are KGHSH and LQKENI. The V and J ends lost 5 bases and 2 bases respectively, with 15 bases between them. The CDR3 is CASSSRRGPQETQYF. CDR3 nucleotides: TGTGCCAGCTCATCTCGCAGGGGTCCGCAAGAGACCCAGTACTTC.

This clone occurred once. The chain carries TRBV5-1 and TRBJ2-5; no clear D. The CDR3 spans 15 residues. Trimming pared 4 bases from V and 1 base from J, leaving 14 bases between. CDR1 and CDR2 (germline): SGHRS, YFSETQ. CDR3 coding DNA: TGCGCCAGCAGCCACCTCCCCGGCAGCCAAGAGACCCAGTACTTC. Protein product: CASSHLPGSQETQYF. The whole variable domain, remainder taken from reference TRBV5-1 and TRBJ2-5, is KAGVTQTPRYLIKTRGQQVTLSCSPISGHRSVSWYQQTPGQGLQFLFEYFSETQRNKGNFPGRFSGRQFSNSRSEMNVSTLELGDSALYLCASSHLPGSQETQYFGPGTRLLVL.

CDR3 sequence: CASCDPPSYEQYF. Written as DNA, the CDR3 is TGCGCCAGCTGTGATCCGCCGTCCTACGAGCAGTACTTC. J is TRBJ2-7 and V is TRBV5-1; D ambiguous. The germline V gene has CDR1 SGHRS and CDR2 YFSETQ. The CDR3 has 13 amino acids. Trimming took 7 bases from V and 1 from J, leaving 12 bases between them.

This chain links TRBV7-6 with TRBJ1-2, with D perhaps TRBD1 (6 bases). Trimming pared 5 bases from V and 4 bases from J, leaving 14 bases between. The germline gives CDR1 SGHVS, CDR2 FNYEAQ. The CDR3 totals 14 residues. CDR3 DNA sequence: TGTGCCAGCAGCCCGGCGGGGGGCGGCTATGGCTACACCTTC. Its translation is CASSPAGGGYGYTF. The full variable domain, its missing parts supplied by reference TRBV7-6 and TRBJ1-2, is GAGVSQSPRYKVTKRGQDVALRCDPISGHVSLYWYRQALGQGPEFLTYFNYEAQQDKSGLPNDRFSAERPEGSISTLTIQRTEQRDSAMYRCASSPAGGGYGYTFGSGTRLTVV.

CDR3 in DNA: TGTGCCAGCAGCTTGGAAGCCGGAAACACCATATATTTT. Translation gives CASSLEAGNTIYF. This sequence joins TRBV5-4 and TRBJ1-3; D is ambiguous. The CDR3 has 13 residues. V was shortened by 0 bases and J by 4 bases, with 5 bases between the two germline ends. Germline V gives CDR1 SGHNT, CDR2 YYREEE (reference sequence).

The CDR3 reads CASSEARGSETQYF. For the CDR3, the DNA is TGTGCCAGCAGTGAAGCGCGCGGGAGTGAGACCCAGTACTTC. J is TRBJ2-5 and V is TRBV2; 7 bases map to TRBD2. The CDR3 covers 14 residues. The trim removed 0 bases at V and 5 bases at J, leaving 3 bases unmatched. Looked up from germline, CDR1 is SNHLY and CDR2 is FYNNEI.

The rearrangement joins TRBV30 to TRBJ2-5, with D unclear. CDR3 size: 14 residues. V shed 4 bases and J shed 0 bases, with 12 bases lying between them. Germline V gene data show CDR1 as GTSNPN and CDR2 as SVGIG (reference sequence). CDR3 amino acids: CAWKGEWYQETQYF. The CDR3 region has the DNA TGTGCCTGGAAGGGCGAATGGTACCAAGAGACCCAGTACTTC.